This T cell receptor beta chain comes out of a study of shared clonotypes between healthy human individuals. Broader study findings: When naive CD4 clonotypes were compared across a few donors, approximately 5% were shared.

Points on this clone: Its matching antigen is unknown.

Sequencing used immunoSEQ multiplex PCR; TCRdb keeps in-frame clones, though not all of them. The sample has over a million clones; 75% to 80% are singletons. Germline CDR1 is DFQATT and CDR2 is SNEGSKA (reference sequence). The CDR3 is 11 amino acids. What was sequenced was memory CD4+ T cells from PBMCs. Subset meaning: CD45RA-negative fraction. The origin of this receptor is a man aged 18 to 29 in good health. Some clones in this sample may be carry-over from other donors' samples. The chain recombines TRBV20-1 with TRBJ2-5, with D tentatively TRBD2 (6 bases). Here the CDR3 reads CAVGRGETQYF. The CDR3 coding sequence is TGCGCCGTCGGGAGAGGAGAGACCCAGTACTTC.